A selection of T cell receptor beta chains follows, all from one sample in a study of CD4 and CD8 cells across lung adenocarcinoma regions. TCRdb used MiXCR to reprocess the PCR reads, holding one entry per CDR3 protein. The table shows under 10,000 distinct CDR3 sequences, with about 51% occurring only once. The sample consisted of CD4+ T cells from the margin of a lung tumor. These receptors were obtained from a male donor with lung adenocarcinoma. The CD4 and CD8 labels of this study may be unreliable. Both conserved end residues are part of each CDR3. Each record gives: D gene, clone size, J gene, V gene, CDR3 DNA, CDR3 protein. The D gene is left open where the match is weak. Clone size appears in some rows only: once, few, many, or a class for an expanded clone.

>TRBD2|NA|TRBJ2-2|TRBV4-2
TGTGCCAGCAGCCAAGGCGGGGGGGCGGCAGGGGCGCAGTTTTTT
CASSQGGGAAGAQFF
>TRBD1|NA|TRBJ2-2|TRBV10-3
TGTGCCATCATGGCCGGGACAGGGGGCTCCGGGGAGCTGTTTTTT
CAIMAGTGGSGELFF
>TRBD1|many|TRBJ2-7|TRBV25-1
TGTGCCAGCAGTGAACCGGGACAGGGGTCCGAGCAGTACTTC
CASSEPGQGSEQYF
>NA|NA|TRBJ2-7|TRBV6-5
TGTGCCAGCAGTTACTCCGTCGGAACCTACGAGCAGTACTTC
CASSYSVGTYEQYF
>NA|large|TRBJ2-1|TRBV27
TGTGCCAGCAGTTTTAGGGCCTACAATGAGCAGTTCTTC
CASSFRAYNEQFF
>NA|NA|TRBJ1-1|TRBV27
TGTGCCAGCAGGACAGGCGTTTGGGTCACTGAAGCTTTCTTT
CASRTGVWVTEAFF
>NA|many|TRBJ2-1|TRBV7-9
TGTGCCAGCAGCTTAGTATTCCGAAGAAGAGGGACCACGGAATTCTTC
CASSLVFRRRGTTEFF
>TRBD2|NA|TRBJ2-2|TRBV6-1
TGTGCCAGCAGACCTAGCGGGAGAGCTATCGGGGAGCTGTTTTTT
CASRPSGRAIGELFF
>NA|few|TRBJ2-1|TRBV6-1
TGTGCCAGCAGTGAAGCGGGGGCGGGAGCAAACAATGAGCAGTTCTTC
CASSEAGAGANNEQFF
>NA|few|TRBJ1-1|TRBV7-2
TGTGCCAGCAGCTTACAGGGAAACACTGAAGCTTTCTTT
CASSLQGNTEAFF
>TRBD2|medium-sized|TRBJ2-1|TRBV7-6
TGTGCCAGCAGCCCAAGCGTAGCGGGAGGCCCTGGTGCCGGGCAGTTCTTC
CASSPSVAGGPGAGQFF
>TRBD2|few|TRBJ2-1|TRBV6-5
TGTGCCAGCAGTTACGATCTCCGGGGGGATGAGCAGTTCTTC
CASSYDLRGDEQFF
>TRBD2|large|TRBJ2-7|TRBV27
TGTGCCAGCACTCAGCGGGGAGGCTACGAGCAGTACTTC
CASTQRGGYEQYF
>NA|few|TRBJ1-5|TRBV6-1
TGTGCCAGCAGAGTCTCCGGGACGGGGAGTCAGCCCCAGCATTTT
CASRVSGTGSQPQHF
>NA|NA|TRBJ2-5|TRBV6-1
TGTGGTGGGGGGGGGGGGGGCCGTGACCAAGATACCCAGTACTTC
CGGGGGGRDQDTQYF
>NA|NA|TRBJ1-5|TRBV6-1
TGTGCCAGCTCCAGGGGCAGCAATCAGCCCCAGCATTTT
CASSRGSNQPQHF
>NA|few|TRBJ2-1|TRBV6-1
TGTGCCAGCAGTGAAATCCGCGGCTACCTTACCTACAATGAGCAGTTCTTC
CASSEIRGYLTYNEQFF
>NA|NA|TRBJ2-5|TRBV6-1
TGTGCCAGCAGGGTCCTCCGAAGCTCCTACAATGAGCAGTACTTC
CASRVLRSSYNEQYF
>TRBD1|NA|TRBJ1-1|TRBV6-1
TGTGCCAGCTTGACAGGGGTGAACACTGAAGCTTTCTTT
CASLTGVNTEAFF
>TRBD2|NA|TRBJ2-7|TRBV4-1
TGCGCCAGCAGCCAAGTTGGCGGGAGTATAGCCTACGAGCAGTACTTC
CASSQVGGSIAYEQYF
>TRBD2|NA|TRBJ2-7|TRBV6-1
TGTGCCAGCAGTGAAGGGCCCCTGACTAGCGGCTACGAGCAGTACTTC
CASSEGPLTSGYEQYF
>TRBD2|NA|TRBJ2-5|TRBV6-1
TGTGCCAGGGGTGAGACGAGCGGGGGGCAAGAGACGCAGTACTTC
CARGETSGGQETQYF
>NA|once|TRBJ1-5|TRBV7-6
TGTGCCAGCAGCTTTGGAGGGTTCAATCAGCCCCAGCATTTT
CASSFGGFNQPQHF
>NA|NA|TRBJ2-2|TRBV9
TGTGCCAGCAGCGTGACAAGTAACACCGGGGAGCTGTTTTTT
CASSVTSNTGELFF
>NA|medium-sized|TRBJ2-1|TRBV7-2
TGTGCCAGCAGCTTAATCTTAGGGGGTGAGCAGTTCTTC
CASSLILGGEQFF
>TRBD1|many|TRBJ2-7|TRBV4-1
TGCGCCAGCAGCCAAGGACAGGGGGCTCACGAGCAGTACTTC
CASSQGQGAHEQYF
>TRBD2|medium-sized|TRBJ2-7|TRBV6-6
TGTGCCAGCAGTATGACTAGCGGGAGTTCCTACGAGCAGTACTTC
CASSMTSGSSYEQYF
>TRBD1|NA|TRBJ2-7|TRBV7-2
TGTGCCAGCAGCCCGCATAGGGACAGGGGTGAGCAGTACTTC
CASSPHRDRGEQYF
>TRBD2|NA|TRBJ2-3|TRBV10-2
TGCGCCAGCAGCCTAGCGGGGGGGAGCTCCTACAATGAGCAGTTCTTT
CASSLAGGSSYNEQFF
>NA|NA|TRBJ1-2|TRBV6-5
TGTGCCAGCAGTTACTCTGGTCTGGGCGGTGGCTACACCTTC
CASSYSGLGGGYTF
>NA|many|TRBJ2-2|TRBV7-2
TGTGCCAGCAGCTTAGCTCGGACTTCTCAGAACACCGGGGAGCTGTTTTTT
CASSLARTSQNTGELFF
>NA|few|TRBJ2-2|TRBV27
TGTGCCAGCAGTTTACCAGGGGAAAGGGAGCTGTTTTTT
CASSLPGERELFF
>TRBD2|NA|TRBJ2-1|TRBV10-3
TGTGCCACCGCGGGGGTGCGGGGGATCAATGAGCAGTTCTTC
CATAGVRGINEQFF
>NA|many|TRBJ1-5|TRBV27
TGTGCCAGCAAGGCAGGGGATCAGCCCCAGCATTTT
CASKAGDQPQHF
>NA|NA|TRBJ2-4|TRBV6-1
TGTGCCAGCCGAGGAGGGGCTAGCAGTTCGGGCGCCAAAAACATTCAGTACTTC
CASRGGASSSGAKNIQYF
>TRBD1|NA|TRBJ2-3|TRBV6-5
TGTGCCAGCAGTTCCGGGACAGCCTTGGGTACGCAGTATTTT
CASSSGTALGTQYF
>TRBD2|NA|TRBJ2-7|TRBV6-1
TGTGCCAGCTGGGAGGGTAGGCCAACCGCCGACGAGCAGTACTTC
CASWEGRPTADEQYF